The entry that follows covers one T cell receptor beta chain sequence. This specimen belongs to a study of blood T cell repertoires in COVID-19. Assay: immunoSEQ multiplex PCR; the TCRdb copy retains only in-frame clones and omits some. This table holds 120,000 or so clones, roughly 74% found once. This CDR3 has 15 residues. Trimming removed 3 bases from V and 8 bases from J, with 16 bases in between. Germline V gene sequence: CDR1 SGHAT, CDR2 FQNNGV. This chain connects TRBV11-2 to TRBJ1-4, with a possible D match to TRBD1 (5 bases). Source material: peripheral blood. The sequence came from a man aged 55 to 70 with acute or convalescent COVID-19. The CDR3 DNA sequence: TGTGCCAGCAGCTTTGGGGGAGGTGGGCTAGAAAAACTGTTTTTT. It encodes CASSFGGGGLEKLFF.